These T cell receptor beta chains were read from a single sample in a study of shared clonotypes between healthy human individuals. Generated by immunoSEQ multiplex PCR, the TCRdb table keeps only in-frame clones and is missing some. The sample has hundreds of thousands of clones, 79% seen once. The specimen sequenced was PBMCs. These receptors all stem from a woman in her 40s in good health. Some clones in this sample may be carry-over from other donors' samples. CDR3s include the opening cysteine and the closing phenylalanine or tryptophan. Each record gives: D gene, J gene, V gene, clone size, CDR3 length, CDR3 protein. The D gene is left open where the match is weak. Expanded clones are given a class, and other clones once, few, many or no size at all.

TRBD1,TRBJ2-2,TRBV7-6,NA,15,CASSLRTGHTGELFF
TRBD1,TRBJ1-2,TRBV10-3,NA,14,CAIQQGGFNYGYTF
TRBD2,TRBJ2-1,TRBV12-5,NA,15,CASGLDSGRLNEQFF
NA,TRBJ1-5,TRBV30,NA,12,CAWSRPNQPQHF
TRBD1,TRBJ1-5,TRBV27,many,17,CASSTYGTGALNQPQHF
NA,TRBJ2-1,TRBV5-4,NA,16,CASSFRLYSSYNEQFF
TRBD2,TRBJ2-3,TRBV5-1,NA,16,CASSKGLAGATDTQYF
TRBD2,TRBJ2-5,TRBV7-7,NA,16,CASSPGLAGIQETQYF
TRBD2,TRBJ2-7,TRBV19,NA,15,CASSRTSGSMFEQYF
NA,TRBJ2-2,TRBV7-2,NA,14,CASSLLDGVGELFF
TRBD1,TRBJ2-7,TRBV19,NA,14,CASSLGQGIDEQYF
TRBD1,TRBJ1-2,TRBV28,once,16,CASSTGQGVSNYGYTF
NA,TRBJ1-1,TRBV7-8,many,15,CASTAKRVLNTEAFF
NA,TRBJ2-5,TRBV7-6,NA,13,CASSRQDRLEQYF
TRBD2,TRBJ2-7,TRBV6-6,NA,15,CASSSGTSAPYEQYF
NA,TRBJ2-3,TRBV2,NA,16,CASTQGGRYGTDTQYF
NA,TRBJ2-7,TRBV11-2,NA,15,CASSLVGLDGYEQYF
NA,TRBJ1-1,TRBV19,NA,13,CASYGLWNTEAFF
NA,TRBJ1-4,TRBV18,NA,14,CASSTGTRGEKLFF
TRBD1,TRBJ1-5,TRBV18,NA,14,CASSPDRGGQPQHF
NA,TRBJ2-2,TRBV18,NA,15,CASSPRPGETGELFF
NA,TRBJ2-7,TRBV13,NA,14,CASSLGQASYEQYF
NA,TRBJ1-3,TRBV6-5,NA,15,CASSYSQGLGNTIYF
NA,TRBJ1-2,TRBV27,NA,14,CATYGGAGVYGYTF
TRBD2,TRBJ2-7,TRBV27,NA,18,CASSLRGSSGSYGYEQYF
TRBD1,TRBJ2-2,TRBV27,NA,14,CASSRDRGAGELFF
TRBD1,TRBJ2-1,TRBV13,NA,15,CASSPWTGHYNEQFF
NA,TRBJ2-1,TRBV6-5,NA,15,CASRRPVEGRNEQFF
NA,TRBJ2-5,TRBV18,NA,16,CASSRVSETTQETQYF
TRBD2,TRBJ2-7,TRBV6-1,NA,16,CASSGLGAGGPYEQYF
TRBD2,TRBJ2-7,TRBV10-3,NA,16,CAISESGGSITYEQYF
NA,TRBJ2-1,TRBV29-1,NA,15,CSVEGQRSSYNEQFF
NA,TRBJ2-5,TRBV7-9,NA,12,CASSFGDETQYF
NA,TRBJ2-5,TRBV7-9,NA,13,CASSLYSQETQYF
TRBD2,TRBJ2-7,TRBV7-2,NA,18,CASSLAGRGLAGSYEQYF
TRBD1,TRBJ1-2,TRBV10-3,NA,16,CAISETPGQGGDGYTF
NA,TRBJ1-2,TRBV28,NA,15,CASSGSVGALYGYTF
NA,TRBJ2-7,TRBV28,once,16,CASTGSSATSSYEQYF
NA,TRBJ2-1,TRBV9,NA,15,CASSVDWPSYNEQFF
NA,TRBJ2-2,TRBV19,NA,14,CASSTRASTGELFF
NA,TRBJ1-3,TRBV30,NA,10,CACRANTIYF
NA,TRBJ2-1,TRBV11-2,NA,17,CASSWTPAGGVYNEQFF
NA,TRBJ2-6,TRBV7-9,NA,15,CASSLGSLGANVLTF
TRBD2,TRBJ2-1,TRBV2,NA,15,CASSEPGGLSNEQFF
NA,TRBJ1-5,TRBV27,NA,17,CASKTSAVGVLNQPQHF
NA,TRBJ2-1,TRBV6-5,NA,13,CASSLASYNEQFF
NA,TRBJ1-1,TRBV5-6,NA,12,CASSFWFSEAFF
NA,TRBJ2-5,TRBV11-3,few,12,CASSGLEETQYF
NA,TRBJ2-7,TRBV9,NA,14,CASSVGLQDYEQYF
NA,TRBJ2-7,TRBV20-1,once,11,CSARNTYEQYF
NA,TRBJ2-3,TRBV19,NA,15,CASSHSGPLTDTQYF
NA,TRBJ1-6,TRBV5-4,NA,15,CASSRDPNYNSPLHF
TRBD1,TRBJ1-2,TRBV7-9,NA,14,CASTPEQGAYGYTF